A single sample gave rise to the 17 T cell receptor beta chains below, sequenced in a study of blood T cell repertoires in COVID-19. The protocol was immunoSEQ multiplex PCR, while the TCRdb copy is restricted to in-frame clones and leaves out a portion. The data contain around 250,000 clones, about 80% of them singletons. The sequenced sample was peripheral blood. All receptors derive from a human donor in a cohort sampled during active COVID-19.

The gene calls are TRBV3-1 (or the pseudogene TRBV3-2) and TRBJ1-1; D is ambiguous. The CDR3 is made up of 15 amino acids. Trimming stripped 2 bases from V and 12 bases from J, with 22 bases between. The V gene's germline CDR1 is LGHDT and CDR2 YNNKEL (reference sequence). CDR3 in DNA: TGTGCCAGCAGCCAAAATCCGCGGATTGGCAGTCCAACTTTCTTT. This sequence encodes CASSQNPRIGSPTFF.

This chain joins TRBV27 and TRBJ1-4, with TRBD1 matching 7 bases. Unmatched junction bases numbered 7, after V lost 5 bases and J lost 7 bases. This CDR3 has 14 amino acids. Germline V CDR1 and CDR2: MNHEY, SMNVEV (reference sequence). The CDR3 nucleotides read TGTGCCAGCAGTCCCGGGACAGCTCCTGAAAAACTGTTTTTT. It specifies CASSPGTAPEKLFF.

This chain links TRBV19 with TRBJ1-2; TRBD1 is a possible D gene (6 bases). Germline lookup yields CDR1 LNHDA and CDR2 SQIVND (reference sequence). The ends were cut back, 5 bases at V and 3 bases at J, with 10 bases in the middle. This CDR3 has 13 residues. DNA of the CDR3: TGTGCCAGTAGTTCAACAGGGTACTATGGCTACACCTTC. Protein product: CASSSTGYYGYTF.

This clone came up a few times. V gene TRBV7-6 combines with J gene TRBJ1-1; tentative D call: TRBD1 (5 bases). The germline gives CDR1 SGHVS, CDR2 FNYEAQ. The CDR3 has 16 amino acids. The V end lost 5 bases, the J end lost 4 bases, and 20 bases lay between the germline ends. The CDR3 reads CASSPIASTGGTEAFF. As DNA, the CDR3 is TGTGCCAGCAGCCCGATCGCGTCCACCGGGGGCACTGAAGCTTTCTTT.

J is TRBJ2-7 and V is TRBV11-3, with D maybe TRBD1 (6 bases). The CDR3 extends over 15 amino acids. Trimming took 1 base from V and 0 from J, leaving 10 bases between them. Germline V gene sequence: CDR1 SGHNT, CDR2 YENEEA. The CDR3 bases are TGTGCCAGCAGCTTAGGTGGACAGCGCTCCTACGAGCAGTACTTC. Translating gives CASSLGGQRSYEQYF.

The chain couples TRBV21-1 to TRBJ1-3; the DNA was not used to check the table's D call, TRBD1. TRBV21-1 is reported as a pseudogene. This CDR3 contains 17 residues. This CDR3 is CASSKVRDRDFGNTIYF. In DNA form, the CDR3 reads TGTGCCAGCAGCAAGGTCCGGGACAGGGACTTTGGAAACACCATATATTTT.

V and J are TRBV7-9 and TRBJ2-5; TRBD1 is a possible D gene (6 bases). Germline-derived CDR1 and CDR2 are SEHNR and FQNEAQ (reference sequence). The CDR3 contains 15 residues. With 1 base removed from V and 5 bases from J, the gap between germline ends came to 14 bases. CDR3 loop: CASSLVTSRGETQYF. CDR3 nucleotide sequence: TGTGCCAGCAGCTTAGTCACCTCTAGGGGGGAGACCCAGTACTTC.

This clone was detected once. The chain links TRBV29-1 to TRBJ2-7, with no clear D. V was shortened by 5 bases and J by 5 bases, with 13 bases between the two germline ends. Germline V gene sequence: CDR1 SQVTM, CDR2 ANQGSEA. The CDR3 runs to 12 residues. For the CDR3, the DNA is TGCAGCGTTAGCGATCTCTGGGACGAGCAGTACTTC. As protein: CSVSDLWDEQYF.

A few counts support this clone. The rearrangement links TRBV6-5 to TRBJ1-5; no clear D. Looked up from germline, CDR1 is MNHEY and CDR2 is SVGAGI. The CDR3 is 15 residues long. V dropped 6 bases and J dropped 7 bases, with 19 bases sitting between them. This chain's CDR3 is CASSPSYSRNQPQHF. The DNA for the CDR3 is TGTGCCAGCAGCCCATCTTATTCGCGGAACCAGCCCCAGCATTTT.

The chain has TRBV7-8 and TRBJ1-2; 8 positions match TRBD1. The V segment lost 5 bases and the J segment 7 bases; nucleotides outside the gene matches: 18. This CDR3 comprises 17 residues. Germline CDR1 reads SGHVS; CDR2 reads FQNEAQ. CDR3 residues: CASSPLGGQGAGVGYTF. CDR3 DNA sequence: TGTGCCAGCAGCCCCCTAGGCGGACAGGGCGCAGGGGTTGGCTACACCTTC.

This sequence joins TRBV27 and TRBJ1-6, with D possibly TRBD1 on 6 matching bases. This CDR3 has 13 residues. The V gene lost 2 bases and the J gene lost 8 bases, with 7 bases spanning the gap. Germline V gene lookup returns CDR1 MNHEY and CDR2 SMNVEV (reference sequence). The CDR3 is CASSLQGYSPLHF. The CDR3, as DNA: TGTGCCAGCAGTTTACAGGGGTATTCACCCCTCCACTTT.

The rearrangement uses TRBV5-6 and TRBJ2-1; D unresolved. The CDR3 consists of 13 residues. V lost 0 bases to trimming and J lost 7 bases, with 8 bases between them. Per germline, CDR1 SGHDT and CDR2 YYEEEE. This chain's CDR3 is CASSLAQRNEQFF. For the CDR3, the DNA is TGTGCCAGCAGCTTGGCCCAGCGAAATGAGCAGTTCTTC. Full variable domain (remainder filled in from reference TRBV5-6 and TRBJ2-1): DAGVTQSPTHLIKTRGQQVTLRCSPKSGHDTVSWYQQALGQGPQFIFQYYEEEERQRGNFPDRFSGHQFPNYSSELNVNALLLGDSALYLCASSLAQRNEQFFGPGTRLTVL.

The chain links TRBV5-6 to TRBJ2-5; perhaps TRBD1 as D (5 bases). CDR1 SGHDT and CDR2 YYEEEE come from the germline V gene. V was pared by 6 bases and J by 4 bases, with 16 bases between. This CDR3 is built from 14 residues. CDR3 nucleotides: TGTGCCAGCACCATTACGACCACAGGAGAGACCCAGTACTTC. It is translated as CASTITTTGETQYF.

The V gene is TRBV6-5, the J gene TRBJ1-1; possible D gene TRBD1, 6 bases. Trimming pared 7 bases from V and 2 bases from J, leaving 14 bases between. Germline V CDR1 and CDR2: MNHEY, SVGAGI. There are 14 residues in the CDR3. The CDR3 is CASKVRGTNTEAFF. CDR3 sequence (DNA): TGTGCCAGCAAGGTCAGGGGTACAAACACTGAAGCTTTCTTT.

The chain recombines TRBV6-5 with TRBJ1-2; 8 nucleotides agree with TRBD1. CDR1 and CDR2 (germline): MNHEY, SVGAGI. This CDR3 has 15 amino acids. The V segment lost 2 bases and the J segment 1 base; nucleotides outside the gene matches: 3. CDR3 in DNA: TGTGCCAGCAGTTACAGCGACAGGGGTAACTATGGCTACACCTTC. Its translation is CASSYSDRGNYGYTF.

This chain links TRBV15 with TRBJ2-5; no definite D call. The germline V and J ends were trimmed by 3 bases and 3 bases, with 8 bases remaining between them. This CDR3 region has 13 residues. Germline assignment: CDR1 LNHNV and CDR2 YYDKDF (reference sequence). This CDR3 is CATSRRPEETQYF. CDR3 coding DNA: TGTGCCACCAGCAGGCGGCCTGAAGAGACCCAGTACTTC. The full variable domain, with the rest looked up from reference TRBV15 and TRBJ2-5, is DAMVIQNPRYQVTQFGKPVTLSCSQTLNHNVMYWYQQKSSQAPKLLFHYYDKDFNNEADTPDNFQSRRPNTSFCFLDIRSPGLGDTAMYLCATSRRPEETQYFGPGTRLLVL.

The CDR3 DNA is TGTGCCAGCAGCGTAGTAATAGCCGGGACAGGAGGCGGGGAGCTGTTTTTT. This codes for CASSVVIAGTGGGELFF. This chain links TRBV7-6 with TRBJ2-2, with TRBD1 matching 8 bases. Germline V gene sequence: CDR1 SGHVS, CDR2 FNYEAQ. The CDR3 sequence is 17 residues long. After removal of 5 bases from V and 7 bases from J, the junction contained 15 bases not matched to a gene.